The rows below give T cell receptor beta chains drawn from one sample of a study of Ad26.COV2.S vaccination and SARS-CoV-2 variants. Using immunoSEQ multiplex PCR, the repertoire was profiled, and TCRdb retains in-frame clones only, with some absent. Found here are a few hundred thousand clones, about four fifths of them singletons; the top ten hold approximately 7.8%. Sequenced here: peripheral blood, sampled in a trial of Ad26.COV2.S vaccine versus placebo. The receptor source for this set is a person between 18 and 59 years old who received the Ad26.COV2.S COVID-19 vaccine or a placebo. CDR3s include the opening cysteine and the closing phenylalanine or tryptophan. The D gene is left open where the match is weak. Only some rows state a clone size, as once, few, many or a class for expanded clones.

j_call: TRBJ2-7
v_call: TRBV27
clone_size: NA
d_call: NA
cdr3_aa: CASSSGTRAGEQYF
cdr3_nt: TGTGCCAGCAGCTCTGGGACCCGGGCGGGCGAGCAGTACTTC

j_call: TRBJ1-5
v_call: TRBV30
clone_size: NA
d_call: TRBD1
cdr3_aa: CAWSYRDSSNQPQHF
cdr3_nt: TGTGCCTGGAGTTACCGGGACAGTAGCAATCAGCCCCAGCATTTT

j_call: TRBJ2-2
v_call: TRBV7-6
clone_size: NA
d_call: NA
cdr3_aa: CASSFRASGQELFF
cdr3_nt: TGTGCCAGCAGCTTTCGGGCAAGTGGGCAGGAGCTGTTTTTT

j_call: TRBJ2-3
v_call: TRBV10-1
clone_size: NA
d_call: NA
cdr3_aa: CASSEAGTDTQYF
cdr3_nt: TGCGCCAGCTCCGAGGCTGGCACAGATACGCAGTATTTT

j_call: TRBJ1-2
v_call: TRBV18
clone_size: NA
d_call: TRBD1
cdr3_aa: CASSPLGQGARGYTF
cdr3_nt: TGTGCCAGCTCACCACTGGGACAGGGGGCGCGTGGCTACACCTTC

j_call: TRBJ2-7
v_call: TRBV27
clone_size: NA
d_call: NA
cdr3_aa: CASSSDLESYEQYF
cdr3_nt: TGTGCCAGCAGTTCTGACTTGGAGAGCTACGAGCAGTACTTC

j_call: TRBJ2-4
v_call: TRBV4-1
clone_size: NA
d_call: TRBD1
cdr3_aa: CASSRLTGGARVRQYF
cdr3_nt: TGCGCCAGCAGCCGACTAACAGGGGGCGCGAGAGTGAGGCAGTACTTC

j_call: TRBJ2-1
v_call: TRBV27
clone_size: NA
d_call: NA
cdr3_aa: CASSLYTGMGYNEQFF
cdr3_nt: TGTGCCAGCAGTTTGTACACCGGGATGGGCTACAATGAGCAGTTCTTC

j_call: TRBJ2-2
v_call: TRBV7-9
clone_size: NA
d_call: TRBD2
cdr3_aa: CASAGGTGELFF
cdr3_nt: TGTGCCAGCGCCGGGGGGACCGGGGAGCTGTTTTTT

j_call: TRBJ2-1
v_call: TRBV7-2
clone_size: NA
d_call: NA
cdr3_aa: CASSPRLVFYNEQFF
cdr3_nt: TGTGCCAGCAGCCCTCGACTAGTTTTCTACAATGAGCAGTTCTTC

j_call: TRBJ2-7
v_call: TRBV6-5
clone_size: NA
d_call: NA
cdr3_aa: CASSYSGDSYEQYF
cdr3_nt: TGTGCCAGCAGTTATTCGGGAGACTCCTACGAGCAGTACTTC

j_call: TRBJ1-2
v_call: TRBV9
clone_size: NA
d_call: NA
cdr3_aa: CASSRGAGPGYTF
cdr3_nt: TGTGCCAGCAGCCGCGGGGCAGGGCCTGGCTACACCTTC

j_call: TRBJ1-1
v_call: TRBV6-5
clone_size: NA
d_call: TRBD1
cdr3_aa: CASNLDRRSTEAFF
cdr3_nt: TGTGCCAGCAACCTGGACAGGCGGAGCACTGAAGCTTTCTTT

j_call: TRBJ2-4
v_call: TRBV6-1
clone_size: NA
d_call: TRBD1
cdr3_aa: CASSGTGVEAKNIQYF
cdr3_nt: TGTGCCAGCAGTGGGACAGGGGTGGAAGCCAAAAACATTCAGTACTTC

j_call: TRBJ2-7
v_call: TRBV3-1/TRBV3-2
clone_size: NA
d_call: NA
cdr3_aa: CASSQDSNGPYEQYF
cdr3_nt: TGTGCCAGCAGCCAAGATAGTAACGGGCCCTACGAGCAGTACTTC

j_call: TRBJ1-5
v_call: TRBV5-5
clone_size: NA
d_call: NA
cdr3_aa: CASSLLVHSNQPQHF
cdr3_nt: TGTGCCAGCAGCTTATTAGTCCATAGCAATCAGCCCCAGCATTTT

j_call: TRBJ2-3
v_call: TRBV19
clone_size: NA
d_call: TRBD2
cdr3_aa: CASTGTSGGAFNTDTQYF
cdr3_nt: TGTGCCAGTACCGGGACTAGCGGGGGGGCCTTCAACACAGATACGCAGTATTTT

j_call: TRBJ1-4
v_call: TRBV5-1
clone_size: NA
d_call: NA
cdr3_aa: CASSLTDGEKLFF
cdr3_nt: TGCGCCAGCAGCTTAACGGACGGTGAAAAACTGTTTTTT

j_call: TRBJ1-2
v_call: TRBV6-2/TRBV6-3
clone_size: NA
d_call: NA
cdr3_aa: CASSYAAGANYGYTF
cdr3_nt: TGTGCCAGCAGTTACGCGGCAGGGGCGAACTATGGCTACACCTTC

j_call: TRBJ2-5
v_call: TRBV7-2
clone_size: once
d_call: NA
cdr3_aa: CASSPKWTQETQYF
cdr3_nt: TGTGCCAGCAGCCCCAAATGGACGCAAGAGACCCAGTACTTC

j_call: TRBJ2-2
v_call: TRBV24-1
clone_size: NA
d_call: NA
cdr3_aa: CATQGRGYGELFF
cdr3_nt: TGTGCCACCCAGGGGCGCGGCTACGGGGAGCTGTTTTTT

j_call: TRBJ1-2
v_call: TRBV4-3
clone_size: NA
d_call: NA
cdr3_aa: CASSQGAGYGYTF
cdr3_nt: TGCGCCAGCAGCCAGGGGGCGGGCTATGGCTACACCTTC

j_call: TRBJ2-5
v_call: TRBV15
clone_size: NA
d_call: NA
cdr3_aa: CATSRAKVGSLETQYF
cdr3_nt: TGTGCCACCAGCAGAGCGAAGGTCGGGAGTCTAGAGACCCAGTACTTC

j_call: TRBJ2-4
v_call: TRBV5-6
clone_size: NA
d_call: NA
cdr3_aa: CASSLASSNLAKNIQYF
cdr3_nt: TGTGCCAGCAGCTTGGCATCTTCCAATCTAGCCAAAAACATTCAGTACTTC

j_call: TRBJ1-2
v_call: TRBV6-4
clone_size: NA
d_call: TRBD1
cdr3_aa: CASRDPDRGLYGYTF
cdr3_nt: TGTGCCAGCAGGGACCCTGACAGGGGGCTCTATGGCTACACCTTC

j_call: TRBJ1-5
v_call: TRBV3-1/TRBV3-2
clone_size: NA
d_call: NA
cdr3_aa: CASSQDPSVGPQHF
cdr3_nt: TGTGCCAGCAGCCAAGATCCCTCAGTCGGGCCCCAGCATTTT

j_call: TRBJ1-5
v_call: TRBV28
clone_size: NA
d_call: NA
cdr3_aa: CASSSGLSRNQPQHF
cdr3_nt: TGTGCCAGCAGTTCTGGGCTCAGTCGCAATCAGCCCCAGCATTTT

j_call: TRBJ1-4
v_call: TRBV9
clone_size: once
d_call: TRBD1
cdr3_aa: CASSLGQGTPREKLFF
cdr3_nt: TGTGCCAGCAGCCTAGGACAGGGGACGCCGAGGGAAAAACTGTTTTTT

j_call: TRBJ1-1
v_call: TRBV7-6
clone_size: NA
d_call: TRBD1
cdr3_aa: CASSVGQGITEAFF
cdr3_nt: TGTGCCAGCAGCGTGGGACAGGGGATCACTGAAGCTTTCTTT

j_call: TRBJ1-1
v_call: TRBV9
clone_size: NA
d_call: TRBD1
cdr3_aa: CASSEGQGTEAFF
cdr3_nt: TGTGCCAGCAGCGAGGGACAGGGCACTGAAGCTTTCTTT

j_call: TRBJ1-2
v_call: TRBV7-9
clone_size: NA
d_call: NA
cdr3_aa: CASSFQGQDGYTF
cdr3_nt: TGTGCCAGCAGCTTTCAGGGTCAGGATGGCTACACCTTC

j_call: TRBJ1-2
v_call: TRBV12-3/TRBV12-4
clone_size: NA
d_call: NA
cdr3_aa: CASSPHEGVGYTF
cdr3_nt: TGTGCCAGCAGCCCTCATGAAGGGGTCGGCTACACCTTC

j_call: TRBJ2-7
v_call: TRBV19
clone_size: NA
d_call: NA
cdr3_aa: CASSSGVALTYEQYF
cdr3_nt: TGTGCCAGTAGCTCCGGGGTGGCCTTAACCTACGAGCAGTACTTC

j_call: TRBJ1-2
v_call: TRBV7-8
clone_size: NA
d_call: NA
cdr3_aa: CASSLAAGTRRGGYTF
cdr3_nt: TGTGCCAGCAGCCTCGCAGCCGGGACACGCCGTGGTGGCTACACCTTC

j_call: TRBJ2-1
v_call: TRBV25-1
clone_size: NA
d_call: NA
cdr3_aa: CASSDRNKDHEFF
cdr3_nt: TGTGCCAGCAGTGATCGGAATAAGGACCACGAGTTCTTC

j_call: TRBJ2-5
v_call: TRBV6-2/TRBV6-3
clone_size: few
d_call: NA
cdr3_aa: CASSWRDQETQYF
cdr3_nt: TGTGCCAGCAGTTGGAGGGACCAAGAGACCCAGTACTTC

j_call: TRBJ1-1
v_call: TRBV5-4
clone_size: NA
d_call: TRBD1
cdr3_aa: CASSQGEGARNTEAFF
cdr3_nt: TGTGCCAGCAGTCAAGGGGAGGGGGCGAGGAACACTGAAGCTTTCTTT

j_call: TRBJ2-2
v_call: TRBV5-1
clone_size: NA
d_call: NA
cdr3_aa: CASSLYGPDTGELFF
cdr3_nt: TGCGCCAGCAGCTTGTATGGACCGGACACCGGGGAGCTGTTTTTT

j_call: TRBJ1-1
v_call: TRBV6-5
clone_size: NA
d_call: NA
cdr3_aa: CASSYSRRGAEAFF
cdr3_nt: TGTGCCAGCAGTTACTCGAGGAGGGGGGCTGAAGCTTTCTTT

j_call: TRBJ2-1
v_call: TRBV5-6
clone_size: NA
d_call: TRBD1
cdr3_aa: CASSEGAGAGTGQFF
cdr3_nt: TGTGCCAGCAGCGAAGGGGCCGGGGCAGGGACAGGTCAGTTCTTC

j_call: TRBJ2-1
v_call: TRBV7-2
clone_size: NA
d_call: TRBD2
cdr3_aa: CASSLGGAGGLGQFF
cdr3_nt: TGTGCCAGCAGCCTCGGGGGGGCTGGGGGGTTAGGGCAGTTCTTC

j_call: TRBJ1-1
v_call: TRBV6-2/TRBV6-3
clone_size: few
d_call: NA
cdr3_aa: CASSFRENTEAFF
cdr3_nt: TGTGCCAGCAGTTTTAGGGAGAACACTGAAGCTTTCTTT

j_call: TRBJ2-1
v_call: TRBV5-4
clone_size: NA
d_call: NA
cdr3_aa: CASTRGGGGNQEQFF
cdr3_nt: TGTGCCAGCACCAGAGGAGGCGGCGGGAATCAGGAGCAGTTCTTC

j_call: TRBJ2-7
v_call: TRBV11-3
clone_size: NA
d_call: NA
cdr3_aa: CASTGVSVNSYEQYF
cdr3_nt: TGTGCCAGCACCGGGGTTTCGGTTAACTCCTACGAGCAGTACTTC

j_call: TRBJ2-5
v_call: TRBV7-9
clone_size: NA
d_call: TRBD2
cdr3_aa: CASRFGLAGPNKETQYF
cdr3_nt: TGTGCCAGCAGATTTGGGCTAGCGGGCCCGAATAAAGAGACCCAGTACTTC